The TCR beta chain under discussion was sequenced for a study of cytomegalovirus exposure and HLA in healthy donors. Study conclusions and caveats: Later analysis identified 16,951 TCR beta sequences associated with HLA alleles, using a false discovery rate threshold of 0.05.

The study ran its PCR with 60 Vbeta and 13 Jbeta primers. Only in-frame clones appear in the TCRdb table, and some are missing; sequencing was by immunoSEQ multiplex PCR. The repertoire consists of 55,000 to 85,000 clones, with 55% to 65% occurring once and the leading ten covering 3% to 3.5%. Of note for this clone: Its matching antigen is unknown.

CDR1 and CDR2 from the germline V gene are ENHRY and SYGVKD. V shed 7 bases and J shed 5 bases, with 12 bases lying between them. The length of the CDR3 is 12 residues. This receptor was obtained from a woman between 50 and 59 years old in good health and CMV-seronegative. The chain employs TRBV10-3 and TRBJ2-7; D is uncertain. Sequencing was done on a sample of PBMCs. The CDR3 DNA reads as TGTGCCATCAAGTCTTCGCCGGACGAGCAGTACTTC. It translates to CAIKSSPDEQYF.